A single sample is the source of the 28 T cell receptor beta chains below, sequenced in a study of blood T cell repertoires in COVID-19 (dated by TCRdb to the early 2020s). Libraries came from the immunoSEQ multiplex PCR assay. TCRdb holds this immuneACCESS table with in-frame rearrangements only. Some clones are missing; in checked studies, unresolved V genes explain under half, and the rest has no known cause. The sample contains more than 300,000 clones, approximately 90% of them found a single time. In total, the top ten clones hold 0.8% to 0.9% of the sample. The sequenced sample was PBMCs or T cells enriched from blood (not recorded which). All receptors come from a woman aged 40 to 50 who had been exposed to COVID-19.

This clone is a singleton in its sample. V gene TRBV18 combines with J gene TRBJ2-3; TRBD2 agrees at 7 bases. With 3 bases clipped from V and 4 bases from J, the junction kept 10 bases outside the gene matches. Germline V gene data show CDR1 as KGHSH and CDR2 as LQKENI. The CDR3 has 16 residues. The CDR3 protein is CASSPKLVGGADTQYF. Here the CDR3 DNA reads TGTGCCAGCTCACCGAAGTTGGTGGGAGGGGCAGATACGCAGTATTTT. The whole variable domain, filled in from reference TRBV18 and TRBJ2-3, reads NAGVMQNPRHLVRRRGQEARLRCSPMKGHSHVYWYRQLPEEGLKFMVYLQKENIIDESGMPKERFSAEFPKEGPSILRIQQVVRGDSAAYFCASSPKLVGGADTQYFGPGTRLTVL.

This rearrangement joins TRBV5-6 to TRBJ1-2; D is unclear. V lost 4 bases, J lost 2 bases, and 12 bases lay in between. The CDR3 runs 14 residues. CDR1 SGHDT and CDR2 YYEEEE come from the germline V gene. CDR3 DNA sequence: TGTGCCAGCAGCCCAGATCGGGGAAACTATGGCTACACCTTC. It codes for CASSPDRGNYGYTF.

This clone was detected once. The chain couples TRBV10-1 to TRBJ2-2; tentative D call: TRBD2 (5 bases). V lost 6 bases to trimming and J lost 6 bases, with 8 bases between them. CDR1 is WNHNN and CDR2 is SYGVQD in the germline V gene (reference sequence). The CDR3 runs 12 residues. The CDR3 region has the DNA TGCGCCAGCAGGGACGGGGCCGGGGAGCTGTTTTTT. Amino acid sequence: CASRDGAGELFF.

The chain joins TRBV5-8 to TRBJ2-5, with a possible D match to TRBD1 (5 bases). The CDR3 runs 14 residues. Germline V gene sequence: CDR1 SGHTS, CDR2 YDEGEE. V was trimmed by 3 bases and J by 3 bases, leaving 12 bases between them. This CDR3 reads CASSSKGREETQYF. CDR3 nucleotides: TGTGCCAGCAGCTCCAAGGGCAGGGAAGAGACCCAGTACTTC.

This sequence joins TRBV5-1 and TRBJ2-2; a possible D gene is TRBD2 (6 bases). The CDR3 is 15 amino acids. The V gene lost 7 bases and the J gene lost 3 bases, with 16 bases spanning the gap. Germline V gene sequence: CDR1 SGHRS, CDR2 YFSETQ. Here the CDR3 DNA reads TGCGCCAGCCGGCAAGGAGGGGCTGACACCGGGGAGCTGTTTTTT. Translating it yields CASRQGGADTGELFF.

DNA for the CDR3: TGTGCCTGGAGTGGGGGACAGGGGCGGCTGGGGGAGCAGTACTTC. Protein sequence: CAWSGGQGRLGEQYF. The V call is TRBV30, the J call TRBJ2-7; TRBD1 agrees at 10 bases. This CDR3 is 15 amino acids long. The V gene end was trimmed by 1 base and the J gene end by 7 bases; junction bases not matched to a gene: 10. Germline CDR1 reads GTSNPN; CDR2 reads SVGIG (reference sequence).

Here the CDR3 DNA reads TGTGCCGCAGCAGAAGGGGGGGGAAACATTCAGTACTTC. As protein: CAAAEGGGNIQYF. The chain joins TRBV6-5 to TRBJ2-4, with TRBD2 as a possible D gene (7 bases). Germline CDR1 is MNHEY and CDR2 is SVGAGI. The CDR3 is 13 residues long. Trimming pared 11 bases from V and 6 bases from J, leaving 17 bases between.

The V gene is TRBV12-5, the J gene TRBJ2-6, with D hard to call. Germline lookup yields CDR1 LGHNT and CDR2 FRNRAP. The CDR3 spans 12 residues. Trimming left V 1 base short and J 9 bases short, with 4 bases between. The CDR3 DNA reads as TGTGCTAGTGGTTTGGACTACAACGTCCTGACTTTC. Protein: CASGLDYNVLTF.

V gene TRBV2 combines with J gene TRBJ1-4, with a possible D match to TRBD1 (5 bases). Per the germline V gene, CDR1 is SNHLY and CDR2 is FYNNEI. V lost 6 bases, J lost 5 bases, and 10 bases lay in between. This CDR3 is built from 13 residues. This CDR3 reads CASRQDTNEKLFF. The CDR3 coding sequence is TGTGCCAGCAGACAGGACACAAATGAAAAACTGTTTTTT.

The genes are TRBV6-1 and TRBJ1-2; unclear D gene. This CDR3 spans 13 amino acids. CDR1 and CDR2 (germline): MNHNS, SASEGT. Trimming pared 2 bases from V and 8 bases from J, leaving 12 bases between. This chain's CDR3 is CASSEWAGGGYTF. In DNA, the CDR3 is TGTGCCAGCAGTGAATGGGCGGGAGGGGGCTACACCTTC.

This clone appeared a few times. The gene calls are TRBV6-2 or TRBV6-3 and TRBJ2-7; the D gene is possibly TRBD2 (5 bases). V shed 5 bases and J shed 6 bases, with 14 bases lying between them. The CDR3 totals 13 residues. Germline-derived CDR1 and CDR2 are MNHEY and SVGEGT. CDR3 DNA sequence: TGTGCCAGCAGTCAACTTTTTGGAGGCGAGCAGTACTTC. As protein: CASSQLFGGEQYF.

The CDR3 coding sequence is TGCAGCGTGACGGACAGGCCGCCTTATGGCTACACCTTC. Its translation: CSVTDRPPYGYTF. The J gene is TRBJ1-2, the V gene TRBV29-1; 7 nucleotides agree with TRBD1. J lost 5 bases, V lost 6 bases, and 9 bases had no gene match. Germline V gene data show CDR1 as SQVTM and CDR2 as ANQGSEA. This CDR3 spans 13 amino acids.

The CDR3 bases are TGTGCCAGCAGTGGAGCGAGCTCCTATAATTCACCCCTCCACTTT. Its translation: CASSGASSYNSPLHF. V and J are TRBV2 and TRBJ1-6; D unresolved. This CDR3 region has 15 residues. V was cut by 4 bases and J by 0 bases, with 7 bases left in between. The germline V gene encodes CDR1 SNHLY and CDR2 FYNNEI. The whole variable domain, remainder taken from reference TRBV2 and TRBJ1-6, is EPEVTQTPSHQVTQMGQEVILRCVPISNHLYFYWYRQILGQKVEFLVSFYNNEISEKSEIFDDQFSVERPDGSNFTLKIRSTKLEDSAMYFCASSGASSYNSPLHFGNGTRLTVT.

V gene TRBV7-3 combines with J gene TRBJ2-1; no clear D. This CDR3 region has 16 residues. The germline V and J ends were trimmed by 2 bases and 4 bases, with 15 bases remaining between them. Germline V gene data show CDR1 as SGHTA and CDR2 as FQGTGA. CDR3 sequence reads: CASSLVSEIGYNEQFF. In DNA form, the CDR3 reads TGTGCCAGCAGCTTAGTGTCAGAGATCGGGTACAATGAGCAGTTCTTC. Complete variable domain (other parts from reference TRBV7-3 and TRBJ2-1): GAGVSQTPSNKVTEKGKYVELRCDPISGHTALYWYRQSLGQGPEFLIYFQGTGAADDSGLPNDRFFAVRPEGSVSTLKIQRTERGDSAVYLCASSLVSEIGYNEQFFGPGTRLTVL.

The genes are TRBV19 and TRBJ1-1; D is uncertain. From germline, CDR1 is LNHDA and CDR2 SQIVND (reference sequence). The CDR3 sequence is 13 residues long. V lost 4 bases to trimming and J lost 4 bases, with 10 bases between them. In nucleotides, the CDR3 is TGTGCCAGTAGTAAAAAGGGAGGCACTGAAGCTTTCTTT. Translating gives CASSKKGGTEAFF.

This rearrangement joins TRBV3-1 (or the pseudogene TRBV3-2) to TRBJ2-7; 9 nucleotides agree with TRBD1. Trimming removed 1 base from V and 2 bases from J; junction bases left unmatched: 3. This CDR3 spans 15 amino acids. The V gene's germline CDR1 is LGHDT and CDR2 YNNKEL (reference sequence). The CDR3 DNA reads TGTGCCAGCAGCCAAGCGGGACAGGGAACCTACGAGCAGTACTTC. Protein: CASSQAGQGTYEQYF.

The chain has TRBV6-5 and TRBJ2-7; 7 nucleotides agree with TRBD1. V gave up 6 bases and J gave up 3 bases; unmatched junction bases: 11. The CDR3 is made up of 15 amino acids. Germline assignment: CDR1 MNHEY and CDR2 SVGAGI. The chain's CDR3 is CASRDRTGQIYEQYF. CDR3 in DNA: TGTGCCAGCAGAGATCGGACAGGACAGATCTACGAGCAGTACTTC.

The chain combines TRBV11-3 with TRBJ2-7; 12 bases are a match to TRBD2. From germline, CDR1 is SGHNT and CDR2 YENEEA. CDR3 size: 17 residues. The V gene end was trimmed by 3 bases and the J gene end by 0 bases; junction bases not matched to a gene: 6. CDR3 nucleotide sequence: TGTGCCAGCAGCTTCCTAACTAGCGGGAGGACCTCCTACGAGCAGTACTTC. Protein sequence: CASSFLTSGRTSYEQYF.

The genes are TRBV29-1 and TRBJ2-1; D is possibly TRBD1 (6 bases). The CDR3 has 13 residues. Germline V gene data show CDR1 as SQVTM and CDR2 as ANQGSEA. Trimming removed 6 bases from V and 8 bases from J, with 17 bases in between. CDR3: CSVTDRPKDEQFF. DNA for the CDR3: TGCAGCGTGACGGACAGACCCAAGGATGAGCAGTTCTTC.

This sequence joins TRBV15 and TRBJ1-4; D is undetermined. Germline-derived CDR1 and CDR2 are LNHNV and YYDKDF (reference sequence). The V end lost 2 bases, the J end lost 4 bases, and 8 bases lay between the germline ends. The CDR3 is 14 amino acids. The CDR3 sequence is CATSRSRDNEKLFF. As DNA, the CDR3 is TGTGCCACCAGCAGATCTCGGGATAATGAAAAACTGTTTTTT.

The chain employs TRBV27 and TRBJ1-3; D remains ambiguous. This CDR3 region has 14 residues. Trimming took off 4 bases at V and 1 base at J, with 8 bases between the two ends. CDR1 and CDR2 (germline): MNHEY, SMNVEV (reference sequence). DNA of the CDR3: TGTGCCAGCAGTTCCACGGGGTCTGGAAACACCATATATTTT. It is translated as CASSSTGSGNTIYF.

V is TRBV30 and J is TRBJ1-1; D is perhaps TRBD1 (6 bases). V was shortened by 4 bases and J by 3 bases, with 12 bases between the two germline ends. The CDR3 totals 13 residues. Per the germline V gene, CDR1 is GTSNPN and CDR2 is SVGIG (reference sequence). The CDR3 coding sequence is TGTGCCTGGAACTGGGGGCGAGACACTGAAGCTTTCTTT. Its protein product is CAWNWGRDTEAFF.

The chain employs TRBV5-1 and TRBJ2-3, with 11 nucleotides matching TRBD2. The V segment lost 2 bases and the J segment 4 bases; nucleotides outside the gene matches: 6. Germline V gives CDR1 SGHRS, CDR2 YFSETQ. The CDR3 spans 16 residues. The CDR3 loop is CASSFTSGGISDTQYF. CDR3 DNA sequence: TGCGCCAGCAGCTTTACTAGCGGGGGTATTTCAGATACGCAGTATTTT.

This clone was seen once. The chain joins TRBV10-3 to TRBJ1-5; the match to TRBD1 covers 12 bases. Germline V CDR1 and CDR2: ENHRY, SYGVKD. The trim removed 4 bases at V and 5 bases at J, leaving 3 bases unmatched. The CDR3 runs 15 residues. DNA of the CDR3: TGTGCCATCAGTGGGGGACAGGGGGCCCATCAGCCCCAGCATTTT. It specifies CAISGGQGAHQPQHF.

The rearrangement joins TRBV10-1 to TRBJ2-7, with 8 positions matching TRBD1. Germline assignment: CDR1 WNHNN and CDR2 SYGVQD (reference sequence). With 8 bases clipped from V and 1 base from J, the junction kept 16 bases outside the gene matches. The CDR3 has 17 amino acids. The CDR3 coding sequence is TGCGCCAGCGAACGGGGACAGGCCCAAGTTTCGTCCTACGAGCAGTACTTC. It is translated as CASERGQAQVSSYEQYF.

The chain has TRBV19 and TRBJ1-1; a weak D match, TRBD1 (5 bases). Germline V gene sequence: CDR1 LNHDA, CDR2 SQIVND (reference sequence). This CDR3 contains 15 residues. V was cut by 5 bases and J by 8 bases, with 21 bases left in between. CDR3 nucleotide sequence: TGTGCCAGTAGTTCAATCCTCCAGGGTTATGGAGAAGCTTTCTTT. Protein: CASSSILQGYGEAFF.

For this clone: In the same sample, other DNA sequences code for this CDR3. The rearrangement links TRBV19 to TRBJ1-5, with D perhaps TRBD1 (6 bases). Per germline, CDR1 LNHDA and CDR2 SQIVND (reference sequence). CDR3 size: 12 residues. V dropped 6 bases and J dropped 4 bases, with 7 bases sitting between them. As DNA, the CDR3 is TGTGCCAGTAGACAGGGAAATCAGCCCCAGCATTTT. This codes for CASRQGNQPQHF.

The genes are TRBV24-1 and TRBJ1-5; D is perhaps TRBD1 (6 bases). Trimming pared 4 bases from V and 6 bases from J, leaving 12 bases between. The length of the CDR3 is 14 residues. Germline CDR1 and CDR2: KGHDR and SFDVKD. The CDR3 sequence: CATSEQGIGQPQHF. CDR3 in DNA: TGTGCCACCAGTGAACAGGGTATTGGTCAGCCCCAGCATTTT.